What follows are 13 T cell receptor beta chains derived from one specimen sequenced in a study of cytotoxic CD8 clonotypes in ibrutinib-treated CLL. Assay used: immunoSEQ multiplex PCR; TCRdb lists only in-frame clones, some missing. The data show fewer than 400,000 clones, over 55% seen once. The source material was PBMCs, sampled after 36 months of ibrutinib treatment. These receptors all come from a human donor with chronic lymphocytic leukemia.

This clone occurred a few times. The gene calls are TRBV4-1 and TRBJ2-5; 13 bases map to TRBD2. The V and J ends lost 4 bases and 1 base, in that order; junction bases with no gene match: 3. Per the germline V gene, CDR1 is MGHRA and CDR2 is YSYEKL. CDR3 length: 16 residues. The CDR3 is CASSRGTSGTQETQYF. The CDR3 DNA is TGCGCCAGCAGCCGAGGGACTAGCGGGACCCAAGAGACCCAGTACTTC.

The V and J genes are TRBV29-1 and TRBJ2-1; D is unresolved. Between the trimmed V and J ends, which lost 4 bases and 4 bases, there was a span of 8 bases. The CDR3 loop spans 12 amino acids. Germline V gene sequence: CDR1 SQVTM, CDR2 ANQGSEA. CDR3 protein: CSVARVYNEQFF. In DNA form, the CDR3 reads TGCAGCGTTGCTCGGGTTTACAATGAGCAGTTCTTC.

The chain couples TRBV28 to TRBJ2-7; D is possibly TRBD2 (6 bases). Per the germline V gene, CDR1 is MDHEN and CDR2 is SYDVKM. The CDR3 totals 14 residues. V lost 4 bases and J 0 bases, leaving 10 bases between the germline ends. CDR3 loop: CASSSGRSSYEQYF. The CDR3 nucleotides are TGTGCCAGCAGTTCAGGGAGGAGCTCCTACGAGCAGTACTTC. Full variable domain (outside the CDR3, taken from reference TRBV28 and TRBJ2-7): DVKVTQSSRYLVKRTGEKVFLECVQDMDHENMFWYRQDPGLGLRLIYFSYDVKMKEKGDIPEGYSVSREKKERFSLILESASTNQTSMYLCASSSGRSSYEQYFGPGTRLTVT.

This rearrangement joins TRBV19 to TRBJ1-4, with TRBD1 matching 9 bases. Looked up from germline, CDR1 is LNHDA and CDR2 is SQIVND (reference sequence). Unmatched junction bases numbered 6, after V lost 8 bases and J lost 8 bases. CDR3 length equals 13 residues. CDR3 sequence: CASSTGGGEKLFF. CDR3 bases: TGTGCCAGTTCGACAGGGGGAGGGGAAAAACTGTTTTTT.

CDR3 loop: CARTGARNTGELFF. The CDR3 nucleotides are TGTGCCAGGACAGGGGCGAGGAACACCGGGGAGCTGTTTTTT. The chain employs TRBV2 and TRBJ2-2; 8 positions match TRBD1. The CDR3 is made up of 14 amino acids. CDR1 is SNHLY and CDR2 is FYNNEI in the germline V gene. V was pared by 9 bases and J by 1 base, with 4 bases of the junction left unmatched.

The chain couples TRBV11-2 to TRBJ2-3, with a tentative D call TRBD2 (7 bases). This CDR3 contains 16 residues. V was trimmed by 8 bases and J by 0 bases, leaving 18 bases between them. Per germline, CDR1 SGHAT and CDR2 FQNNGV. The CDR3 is CASRIRGGASTDTQYF. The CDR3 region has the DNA TGTGCCAGCCGCATTAGGGGGGGGGCTAGCACAGATACGCAGTATTTT. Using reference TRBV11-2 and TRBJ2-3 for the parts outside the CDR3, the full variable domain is EAGVAQSPRYKIIEKRQSVAFWCNPISGHATLYWYQQILGQGPKLLIQFQNNGVVDDSQLPKDRFSAERLKGVDSTLKIQPAKLEDSAVYLCASRIRGGASTDTQYFGPGTRLTVL.

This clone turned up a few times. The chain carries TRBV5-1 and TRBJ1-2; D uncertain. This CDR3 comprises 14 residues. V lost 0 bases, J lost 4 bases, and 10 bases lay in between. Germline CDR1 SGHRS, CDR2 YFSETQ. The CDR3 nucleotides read TGCGCCAGCAGCTTGGTCCGGCGCTTCTATGGCTACACCTTC. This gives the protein CASSLVRRFYGYTF.

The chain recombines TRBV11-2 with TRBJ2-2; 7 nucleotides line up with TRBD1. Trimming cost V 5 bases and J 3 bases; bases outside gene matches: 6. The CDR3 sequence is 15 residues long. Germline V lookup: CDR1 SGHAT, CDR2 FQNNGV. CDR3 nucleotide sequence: TGTGCCAGCAGCCAATGGGACAGTTACACCGGGGAGCTGTTTTTT. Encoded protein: CASSQWDSYTGELFF.

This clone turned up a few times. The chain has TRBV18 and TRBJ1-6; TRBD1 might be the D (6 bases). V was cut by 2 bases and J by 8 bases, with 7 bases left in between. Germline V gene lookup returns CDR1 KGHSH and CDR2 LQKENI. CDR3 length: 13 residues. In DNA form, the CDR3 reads TGTGCCAGCTCACCAAACAGGGATTCACCCCTCCACTTT. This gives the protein CASSPNRDSPLHF.

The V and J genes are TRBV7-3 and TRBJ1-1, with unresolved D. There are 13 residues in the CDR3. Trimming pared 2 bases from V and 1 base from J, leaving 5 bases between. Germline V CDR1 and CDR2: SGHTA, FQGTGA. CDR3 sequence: CASSLVRNTEAFF. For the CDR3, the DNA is TGTGCCAGCAGCTTAGTCAGGAACACTGAAGCTTTCTTT.

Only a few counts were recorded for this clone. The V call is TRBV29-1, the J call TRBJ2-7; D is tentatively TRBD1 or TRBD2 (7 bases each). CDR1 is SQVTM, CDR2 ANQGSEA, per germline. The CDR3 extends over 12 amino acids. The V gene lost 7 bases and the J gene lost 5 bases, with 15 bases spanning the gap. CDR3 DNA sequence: TGCAGCGGATCGACAGGGAGGGACGAGCAGTACTTC. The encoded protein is CSGSTGRDEQYF.

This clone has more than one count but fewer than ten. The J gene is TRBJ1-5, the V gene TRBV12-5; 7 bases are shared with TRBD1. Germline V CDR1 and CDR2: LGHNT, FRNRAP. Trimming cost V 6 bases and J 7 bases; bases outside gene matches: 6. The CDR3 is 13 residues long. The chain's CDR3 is CASGGGGMQPQHF. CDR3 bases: TGTGCTAGTGGGGGAGGGGGCATGCAGCCCCAGCATTTT.

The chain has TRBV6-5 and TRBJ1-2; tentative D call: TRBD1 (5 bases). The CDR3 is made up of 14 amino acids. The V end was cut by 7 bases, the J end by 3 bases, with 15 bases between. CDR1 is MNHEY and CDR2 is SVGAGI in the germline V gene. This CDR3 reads CASKGSGLDYGYTF. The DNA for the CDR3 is TGTGCCAGCAAGGGGTCAGGACTGGACTATGGCTACACCTTC.